The 6 T cell receptor beta chains reported below all come from one sample, sequenced in a study of blood T cell repertoires in COVID-19. The data were produced by immunoSEQ multiplex PCR, yet TCRdb's version contains in-frame clones alone and is incomplete. The sample holds approximately 290,000 clones, about nine tenths seen once. Material for sequencing was peripheral blood. The receptors originated from a man aged 18 to 29 with active or convalescent COVID-19.

The chain employs TRBV11-2 and TRBJ1-5, with 11 bases lining up with TRBD1. The CDR3 runs 16 residues. Looked up from germline, CDR1 is SGHAT and CDR2 is FQNNGV. With 1 base clipped from V and 5 bases from J, the junction kept 4 bases outside the gene matches. The DNA of the CDR3 is TGTGCCAGCAGCTTAGGGACAGGGGGCCGATATCAGCCCCAGCATTTT. It encodes CASSLGTGGRYQPQHF.

The chain carries TRBV3-1 (or the pseudogene TRBV3-2) and TRBJ1-2; 8 positions agree with TRBD1. The CDR3 covers 15 residues. Germline V gene lookup returns CDR1 LGHDT and CDR2 YNNKEL (reference sequence). V dropped 4 bases and J dropped 5; count of bases not matched to a gene: 9. Here the CDR3 DNA reads TGTGCCAGCAGCCTCCGGGACAGGAGGCTATATGGCTACACCTTC. Translating it yields CASSLRDRRLYGYTF.

This chain uses TRBV7-3 with TRBJ2-2; 9 bases map to TRBD2. Germline CDR1 reads SGHTA; CDR2 reads FQGTGA. The CDR3 runs to 16 residues. The trim removed 3 bases at V and 5 bases at J, leaving 7 bases unmatched. DNA for the CDR3: TGTGCCAGCAGCTTGAGCCCTAGCGGGATTACCGGGGAGCTGTTTTTT. Encoded protein: CASSLSPSGITGELFF.

V is TRBV14 and J is TRBJ2-6; the D is unclear. V lost 3 bases, J lost 0 bases, and 3 bases lay in between. The CDR3 consists of 14 residues. Germline lookup yields CDR1 SGHDN and CDR2 FVKESK. This CDR3 reads CASSQYSGANVLTF. CDR3 DNA sequence: TGTGCCAGCAGCCAGTACTCTGGGGCCAACGTCCTGACTTTC.

This rearrangement joins TRBV5-1 to TRBJ2-5, with no clear D. From germline, CDR1 is SGHRS and CDR2 YFSETQ. The ends were cut back, 3 bases at V and 4 bases at J, with 7 bases in the middle. The CDR3 is made up of 12 amino acids. CDR3: CASSSDRETQYF. The CDR3 DNA follows: TGCGCCAGCAGCTCCGATAGAGAGACCCAGTACTTC.

The chain employs TRBV6-2 or TRBV6-3 and TRBJ1-1, with 9 bases fitting TRBD1. Looked up from germline, CDR1 is MNHEY and CDR2 is SVGEGT. The CDR3 consists of 19 residues. The ends lost 2 bases at V and 1 base at J; junction bases unmatched: 14. This CDR3 is CASSYPWYDRGGSNTEAFF. CDR3 in DNA: TGTGCCAGCAGTTACCCCTGGTACGACAGGGGGGGTTCGAACACTGAAGCTTTCTTT.